This record looks at one TCR beta chain sequence and its context. The target antigen is unknown. The record originates from a study of shared clonotypes between healthy human individuals. General observations from the study: Researchers sampled only blood; tissue repertoires likely differ. An effect of sequencing depth on clonotype sharing among donors was expected.

This CDR3 has 12 residues. Germline CDR1 and CDR2: SGHTA and FQGNSA. Deletions cut 5 bases from V and 3 bases from J, with 8 bases between. For every subset, genomic DNA was evenly distributed across several immunoSEQ plates. It was about 210 ng DNA, around 33,000 T cell genomes, that sorted-subset replicate PCRs used. Sequencing used immunoSEQ multiplex PCR; TCRdb keeps in-frame clones, though not all of them. The data show 1,500,000 or so clones, about 98.5% seen once. The sequencing sample was made of naive CD4+ T cells sorted from blood. The subset denotes: CD45RA+ positively selected. This receptor was identified in a man aged 30 to 45 in good health. The rearrangement uses TRBV7-2 and TRBJ2-7; unclear D gene. This CDR3 reads CASSPPFYEQYF. The CDR3 coding sequence is TGTGCCAGCAGCCCCCCTTTCTACGAGCAGTACTTC.